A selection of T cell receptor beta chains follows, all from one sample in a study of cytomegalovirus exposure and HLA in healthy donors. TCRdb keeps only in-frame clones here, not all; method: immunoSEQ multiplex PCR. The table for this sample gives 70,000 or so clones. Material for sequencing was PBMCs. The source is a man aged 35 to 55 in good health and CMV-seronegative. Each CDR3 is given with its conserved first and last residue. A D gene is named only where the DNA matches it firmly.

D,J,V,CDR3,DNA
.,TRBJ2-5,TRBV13,CASSLGSPSDRDSETQYF,TGTGCCAGCAGCTTAGGATCACCTTCTGACCGGGACTCAGAGACCCAGTACTTC
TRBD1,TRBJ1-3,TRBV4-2,CASSQEYGGQGTNTIYF,TGTGCCAGCAGCCAAGAATATGGGGGACAGGGTACAAACACCATATATTTT
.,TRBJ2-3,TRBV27,CASSNRGVGTDTQYF,TGTGCCAGCAGTAACCGGGGAGTGGGGACAGATACGCAGTATTTT
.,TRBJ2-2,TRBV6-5,CATPRSGTGELFF,TGTGCCACCCCACGGAGCGGGACCGGGGAGCTGTTTTTT
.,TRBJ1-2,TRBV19,CASSIAVVQEYGYTF,TGTGCCAGTAGTATTGCGGTCGTCCAAGAATATGGCTACACCTTC
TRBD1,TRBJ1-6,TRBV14,CASPGTVYSPLHF,TGTGCCAGCCCCGGGACAGTCTATTCACCCCTCCACTTT
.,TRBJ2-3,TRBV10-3,CAISESEGGTDTQYF,TGTGCCATCAGTGAGTCGGAGGGCGGCACAGATACGCAGTATTTT
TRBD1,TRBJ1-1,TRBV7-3,CASSFDRVSEAFF,TGTGCCAGCAGCTTCGACAGGGTTTCTGAAGCTTTCTTT
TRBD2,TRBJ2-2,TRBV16,CASSLRGGTGELFF,TGTGCCAGCAGCCTTCGCGGGGGGACCGGGGAGCTGTTTTTT
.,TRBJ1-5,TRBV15,CATSREVGASNQPQHF,TGTGCCACCAGCAGAGAGGTGGGAGCTAGCAATCAGCCCCAGCATTTT
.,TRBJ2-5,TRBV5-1,CASSFSGTGETQYF,TGCGCCAGCAGCTTTTCAGGTACCGGAGAGACCCAGTACTTC
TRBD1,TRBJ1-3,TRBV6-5,CASSSGTGGGNTIYF,TGTGCCAGCAGTTCCGGGACAGGGGGAGGAAACACCATATATTTT
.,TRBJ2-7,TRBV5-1,CASSLEPGRYAYEQYF,TGCGCCAGCAGCTTGGAGCCAGGCCGATACGCCTACGAGCAGTACTTC
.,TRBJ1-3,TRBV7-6,CASSLFTAGNTIYF,TGTGCCAGCAGCTTATTCACAGCTGGAAACACCATATATTTT
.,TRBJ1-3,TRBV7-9,CASSPGFSDTIYF,TGTGCCAGCAGCCCGGGATTTTCGGACACCATATATTTT
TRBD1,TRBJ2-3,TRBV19,CASSIRQGAISTQYF,TGTGCCAGTAGTATCCGTCAGGGGGCTATCTCAACGCAGTATTTT
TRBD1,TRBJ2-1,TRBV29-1,CSVGQGTPQFF,TGCAGCGTGGGACAGGGTACACCGCAGTTCTTC
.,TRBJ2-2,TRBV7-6,CASSSVFAGELFF,TGTGCCAGCAGTAGTGTCTTCGCCGGGGAGCTGTTTTTT
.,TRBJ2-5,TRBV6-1,CASSWQGLSETQYF,TGTGCCAGCAGCTGGCAGGGGCTATCTGAGACCCAGTACTTC
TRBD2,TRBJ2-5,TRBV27,CASSFSAGGWTQYF,TGTGCCAGCAGTTTCTCAGCGGGGGGCTGGACCCAGTACTTC
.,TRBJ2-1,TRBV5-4,CASSFGRGREQFF,TGTGCCAGCAGCTTCGGCAGGGGGAGGGAGCAGTTCTTC
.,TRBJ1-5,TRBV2,CASSEGRDTSPHQPQHF,TGTGCCAGCAGTGAAGGTCGGGACACATCCCCCCATCAGCCCCAGCATTTT
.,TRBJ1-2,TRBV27,CASGYGASGYTF,TGTGCCAGCGGTTATGGGGCAAGTGGCTACACCTTC
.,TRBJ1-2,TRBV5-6,CASKEGAGASPEWTF,TGTGCCAGCAAAGAGGGTGCAGGGGCCTCCCCCGAGTGGACCTTC
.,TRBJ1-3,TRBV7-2,CASSRDTSSGNTIYF,TGTGCCAGCAGCCGAGACACGAGCTCTGGAAACACCATATATTTT
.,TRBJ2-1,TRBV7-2,CASSFSLPYNEQFF,TGTGCCAGCAGCTTCTCACTCCCCTACAATGAGCAGTTCTTC
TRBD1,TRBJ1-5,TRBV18,CASSRDRATLLPQHF,TGTGCCAGCTCTAGGGACAGGGCTACATTGCTGCCCCAGCATTTT
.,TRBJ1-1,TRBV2,CASRGAATEAFF,TGTGCCTCTCGGGGGGCGGCCACTGAAGCTTTCTTT
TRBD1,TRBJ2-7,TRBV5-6,CASSSGQTYEQYF,TGTGCCAGCAGCTCGGGACAGACTTACGAGCAGTACTTC
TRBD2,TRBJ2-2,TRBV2,CASRTLAVGTGELFF,TGTGCCAGCAGAACCCTAGCGGTAGGAACCGGGGAGCTGTTTTTT
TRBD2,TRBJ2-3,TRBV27,CASSPQRGASPDTQYF,TGTGCCAGCAGTCCACAGCGGGGGGCCAGCCCAGATACGCAGTATTTT
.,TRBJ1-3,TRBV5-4,CASSPGRSGNTIYF,TGTGCCAGCAGCCCAGGGAGGTCTGGAAACACCATATATTTT
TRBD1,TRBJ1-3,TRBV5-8,CASSLSARGTGNTIYF,TGTGCCAGCAGCTTGTCTGCCAGGGGGACGGGAAACACCATATATTTT
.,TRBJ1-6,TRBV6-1,CASREDSPLHF,TGTGCCAGCAGAGAGGATTCACCCCTCCACTTT
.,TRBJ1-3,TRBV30,CAWSRTAAYSGNTIYF,TGTGCCTGGAGTCGGACAGCTGCATACTCTGGAAACACCATATATTTT
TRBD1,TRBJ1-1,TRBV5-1,CASSLGYRGKGNTEAFF,TGCGCCAGCAGCTTAGGATACAGGGGTAAGGGGAACACTGAAGCTTTCTTT
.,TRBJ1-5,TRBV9,CASSVGGTGSQPQHF,TGTGCCAGCAGCGTAGGAGGAACGGGGTCTCAGCCCCAGCATTTT
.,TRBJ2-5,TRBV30,CAWRPMGRGGETQYF,TGTGCCTGGAGACCAATGGGGCGGGGTGGGGAGACCCAGTACTTC
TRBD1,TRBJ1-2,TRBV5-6,CASSVDRGEYYGYTF,TGTGCCAGCAGCGTAGACAGGGGTGAATACTATGGCTACACCTTC
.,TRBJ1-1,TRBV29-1,CSVGGGGNTEAFF,TGCAGCGTCGGAGGGGGGGGGAACACTGAAGCTTTCTTT
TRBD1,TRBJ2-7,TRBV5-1,CASSPVRGTGDDEQYF,TGCGCCAGCAGCCCCGTCCGAGGGACAGGGGATGACGAGCAGTACTTC
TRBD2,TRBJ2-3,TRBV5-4,CASSFYSGGGSDTQYF,TGTGCCAGCAGCTTCTATAGCGGGGGTGGGTCTGATACGCAGTATTTT
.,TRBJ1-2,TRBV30,CAWGVLGYTF,TGTGCCTGGGGAGTGTTGGGCTACACCTTC
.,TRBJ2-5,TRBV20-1,CSAGEETQYF,TGCAGTGCAGGGGAAGAGACCCAGTACTTC
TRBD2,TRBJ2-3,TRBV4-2,CASSRSNPTGTSGGHSTDTQYF,TGTGCCAGCAGCCGGAGCAACCCTACCGGGACTAGCGGGGGCCATAGCACAGATACGCAGTATTTT
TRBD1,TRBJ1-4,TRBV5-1,CASSLGQGGEKLFF,TGCGCCAGCAGCCTAGGACAGGGGGGCGAAAAACTGTTTTTT
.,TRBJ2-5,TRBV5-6,CASSLAGVLSETQYF,TGTGCCAGCAGCTTGGCCGGAGTTCTCTCAGAGACCCAGTACTTC
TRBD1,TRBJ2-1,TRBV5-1,CASHLGTAYNEQFF,TGCGCCAGCCACCTTGGGACAGCGTACAATGAGCAGTTCTTC
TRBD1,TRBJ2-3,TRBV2,CASSESGTALTDTQYF,TGTGCCAGCAGTGAATCCGGGACAGCCCTCACAGATACGCAGTATTTT